This entry lists 10 T cell receptor beta chains sequenced from one sample in a study of metastatic and nonmetastatic thyroid tumors. TCRdb re-called the PCR reads with MiXCR. The sample records roughly 14,000 clones, 30% to 35% being singletons. Thyroid surgery was preceded by no treatment in any patient. The sample comprised tumor tissue. The receptors originated from a female donor with papillary thyroid cancer or a benign thyroid nodule (not recorded which). Some clones in this sample may be carry-over from other donors' samples.

This clone was seen many times. V and J are TRBV9 and TRBJ2-3, with 9 bases lining up with TRBD2. This CDR3 has 16 residues. V shed 1 base and J 0 bases; nucleotides not matched to a gene: 3. Germline V gene data show CDR1 as SGDLS and CDR2 as YYNGEE. Here the CDR3 reads CASSVTSGPSTDTQYF. As DNA, the CDR3 is TGTGCCAGCAGCGTAACTAGCGGGCCTAGCACAGATACGCAGTATTTT.

About this clone itself: A much larger clonotype is one base distant, so this may be a read error. This chain joins TRBV7-2 and TRBJ2-5; 9 nucleotides align to TRBD2. Per germline, CDR1 SGHTA and CDR2 FQGNSA. This CDR3 has 14 amino acids. V lost 6 bases, J lost 6 bases, and 8 bases stayed unmatched. The CDR3 loop is CASSPWTSAKTQYF. The CDR3, as DNA: TGTGCCAGCAGTCCATGGACTAGCGCAAAGACCCAGTACTTC.

The chain joins TRBV10-1 to TRBJ1-1; D not resolved. The CDR3 is 13 amino acids. V was pared by 0 bases and J by 5 bases, with 7 bases between. The V gene's germline CDR1 is WNHNN and CDR2 SYGVQD (reference sequence). The CDR3 here is CASSESRVTEAFF. CDR3 DNA sequence: TGCGCCAGCAGTGAGTCAAGGGTAACTGAAGCTTTCTTT.

This clone ranks as medium-sized. This chain links TRBV5-6 with TRBJ1-3, with TRBD1 identical over 7 bases. Germline V lookup: CDR1 SGHDT, CDR2 YYEEEE. The CDR3 is made up of 14 amino acids. With V trimmed by 3 bases and J by 6 bases, 6 bases remained unmatched. The DNA for the CDR3 is TGTGCCAGCAGCTCCCTGGGACAGAAAAACACCATATATTTT. Translation: CASSSLGQKNTIYF.

This rearrangement joins TRBV20-1 to TRBJ2-7; D call uncertain. The germline V gene encodes CDR1 DFQATT and CDR2 SNEGSKA (reference sequence). This CDR3 contains 12 residues. The V gene lost 0 bases and the J gene lost 6 bases, with 9 bases spanning the gap. The CDR3 DNA reads as TGCAGTGCTAGAGATGAGTGGGTCGAGCAGTACTTC. As protein: CSARDEWVEQYF.

By share, this clone counts as medium-sized (0.01 to 0.1%). This rearrangement joins TRBV24-1 to TRBJ2-2, with TRBD2 matching over 8 bases. CDR1 and CDR2 (germline): KGHDR, SFDVKD. The CDR3 consists of 15 residues. V shed 6 bases, J shed 1 base, and the junction held 3 bases outside the gene matches. CDR3 sequence reads: CATSSAGENTGELFF. For the CDR3, the DNA is TGTGCCACCAGTTCAGCGGGAGAGAACACCGGGGAGCTGTTTTTT.

This clone was seen only a few times. The chain employs TRBV28 and TRBJ2-1; the D gene is possibly TRBD2 (6 bases). Germline CDR1 MDHEN, CDR2 SYDVKM. The CDR3 length is 16 residues. V dropped 7 bases and J dropped 5 bases, with 21 bases sitting between them. The DNA for the CDR3 is TGTGCCAGCAACCGACTAGATACCGCTTACGACAATGAGCAGTTCTTC. This sequence encodes CASNRLDTAYDNEQFF.

A few counts support this clone. V usage is TRBV19 and J usage is TRBJ2-7, with 11 bases matching TRBD2. V lost 5 bases and J lost 3; bases outside the gene matches: 6. There are 15 residues in the CDR3. Germline V CDR1 and CDR2: LNHDA, SQIVND (reference sequence). CDR3 residues: CASSATGTSGYEQYF. In DNA, the CDR3 is TGTGCCAGTAGTGCAACCGGGACTAGCGGCTACGAGCAGTACTTC.

The rearrangement links TRBV5-1 to TRBJ2-3, with 10 bases identical to TRBD2. This CDR3 contains 16 residues. V lost 0 bases and J lost 4; bases outside the gene matches: 5. The germline V gene encodes CDR1 SGHRS and CDR2 YFSETQ. The CDR3 nucleotides are TGCGCCAGCAGCTTGGCTAGCGGGAGTGGCGCAGATACGCAGTATTTT. Its protein is CASSLASGSGADTQYF.

This clone was seen at least ten times. In DNA, the CDR3 is TGCAGTGCTAGAGATCACTCGAGCTCCTACAATGAGCAGTTCTTC. Translating it yields CSARDHSSSYNEQFF. The chain links TRBV20-1 to TRBJ2-1; D gene ambiguous. CDR1 and CDR2 (germline): DFQATT, SNEGSKA (reference sequence). V lost 0 bases, J lost 0 bases, and 9 bases lay in between. This CDR3 is built from 15 residues.